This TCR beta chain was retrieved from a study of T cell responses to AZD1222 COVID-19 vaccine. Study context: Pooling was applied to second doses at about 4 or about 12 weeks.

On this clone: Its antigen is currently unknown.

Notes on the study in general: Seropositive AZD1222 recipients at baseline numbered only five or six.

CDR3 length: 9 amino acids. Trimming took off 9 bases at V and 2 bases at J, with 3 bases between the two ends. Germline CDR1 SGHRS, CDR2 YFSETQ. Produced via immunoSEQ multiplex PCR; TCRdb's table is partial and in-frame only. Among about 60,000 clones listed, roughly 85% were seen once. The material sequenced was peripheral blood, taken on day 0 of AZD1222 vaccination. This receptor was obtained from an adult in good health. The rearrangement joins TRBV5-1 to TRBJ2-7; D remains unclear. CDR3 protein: CATTYEQYF. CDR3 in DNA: TGCGCCACCACCTACGAGCAGTACTTC.